This T cell receptor (beta chain) was profiled in a study of beta chain features in type 1 diabetes. Study-wide results and limits: For type 1 diabetes patients, VDJ junctions showed fewer insertions and more deletions. All four CD4+ subsets from Type 1 diabetes patients carried moderately but significantly shorter TCRB CDR3s.

Sequencing targeted expressed TCRB transcripts, as all isolated RNA had been reverse transcribed. An average of around 930,000 reads was obtained from stem cell-like memory T cell samples. The data were produced by immunoSEQ multiplex PCR, yet TCRdb's version contains in-frame clones alone and is incomplete. The sample has over 100,000 clones, 30% to 50% seen once. Comments on this clone: Its antigen is unidentified.

Germline loops: CDR1 MDHEN, CDR2 SYDVKM. CDR3 length: 13 amino acids. Trimming cost V 6 bases and J 8 bases; bases outside gene matches: 7. This receptor was taken from a woman aged 18-35 years in good health. Sequencing was done on a sample of stem cell memory CD4+ T cells from blood. V gene TRBV28 combines with J gene TRBJ1-3; 7 bases fit TRBD1. The CDR3 region is CASSHDRVHTIYF. Written as DNA, the CDR3 is TGTGCCAGCAGCCACGACAGGGTGCACACCATATATTTT.